The rows below give T cell receptor beta chains drawn from one sample of a study of CXCR3-negative and CXCR3-positive naive CD8 T cells. TCRdb reprocessed the 5' RACE reads, keeping one entry per CDR3 protein, no DNA. This sample contains tens of thousands of distinct CDR3 sequences. The specimen sequenced was naive CXCR3+ CD8+ T cells from blood. The origin of the receptors is a human donor in good health. Some clones in this sample may be carry-over from other donors' samples. Each CDR3 is given with its conserved first and last residue.

CDR3 protein,J gene,V gene
CASSLVGGIYTQYF,TRBJ2-3,TRBV28
CSVWWENTEAFF,TRBJ1-1,TRBV29-1
CASSLFPGQVNEKLFF,TRBJ1-4,TRBV28
CSVGGQFEQFF,TRBJ2-1,TRBV29-1
CASSSGGPYNEQFF,TRBJ2-1,TRBV12-3/TRBV12-4
CASSSTREGRWEKLFF,TRBJ1-4,TRBV28
CASSLGQGQDEQYF,TRBJ2-7,TRBV7-9
CASSFGGEETQYF,TRBJ2-5,TRBV7-9
CSARDILGSSYNEQFF,TRBJ2-1,TRBV20-1
CAHQRVDDSISRQYF,TRBJ2-7,TRBV7-9
CASSLYQGADTEAFF,TRBJ1-1,TRBV7-2
CASSLVGRETQYF,TRBJ2-5,TRBV7-2
CASSPGTVESYTEAFF,TRBJ1-1,TRBV23-1
CASSPEATWIDTQYF,TRBJ2-3,TRBV5-1
CASSPSQGTDTQYF,TRBJ2-3,TRBV28
CASSYFGVQETQYF,TRBJ2-5,TRBV6-2/TRBV6-3
CASSAWGPNTEAFF,TRBJ1-1,TRBV5-1
CATSRNTGGFYNEQFF,TRBJ2-1,TRBV15
CASSPRTGLNEKLFF,TRBJ1-4,TRBV5-1
CASSQEQGAYPRELFF,TRBJ2-2,TRBV4-1
CASRYSLGNQDYEQYF,TRBJ2-7,TRBV28
CASSPRVAGGPLYNEQFF,TRBJ2-1,TRBV7-9